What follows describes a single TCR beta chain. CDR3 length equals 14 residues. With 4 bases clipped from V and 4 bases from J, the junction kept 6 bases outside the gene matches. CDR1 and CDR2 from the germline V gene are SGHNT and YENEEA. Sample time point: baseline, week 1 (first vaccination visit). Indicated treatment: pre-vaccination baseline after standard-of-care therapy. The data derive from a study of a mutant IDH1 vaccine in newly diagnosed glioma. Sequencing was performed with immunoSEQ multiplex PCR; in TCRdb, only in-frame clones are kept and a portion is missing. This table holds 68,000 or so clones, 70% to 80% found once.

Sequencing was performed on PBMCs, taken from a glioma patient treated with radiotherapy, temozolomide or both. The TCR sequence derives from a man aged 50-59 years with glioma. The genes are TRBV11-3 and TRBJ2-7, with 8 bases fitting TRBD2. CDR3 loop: CASSSGGGTYEQYF. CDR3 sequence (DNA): TGTGCCAGCAGCTCGGGCGGGGGGACTTACGAGCAGTACTTC.